Below are 7 T cell receptor beta chains sequenced from a single sample in a study of CD8 T cells in Susac syndrome (dated by TCRdb to about 2019). The library came from the immunoSEQ multiplex PCR assay. RNA was extracted using the RNeasy kit, and about 0.45 to 1 microgram was reverse transcribed with random hexamers. TCRdb's own reprocessing of the public reads used fastp at Q25 and MiXCR and kept productive beta chains. CDR3 protein duplicates are merged, each entry listing the most common genes and DNA. Present in this sample are about 180,000 distinct CDR3 sequences, about 94% of which were seen just once. The ten most abundant clones make up 0.095% to 0.1% of the sample. Sequencing input: CD4+ T cells from PBMCs. The receptor set was obtained from a human donor with Susac syndrome.

The chain carries TRBV7-8 and TRBJ1-2; TRBD1 might be the D (5 bases). With 1 base removed from V and 7 bases from J, the gap between germline ends came to 16 bases. Germline-derived CDR1 and CDR2 are SGHVS and FQNEAQ. The CDR3 runs to 15 residues. CDR3 sequence reads: CASSLESGPGGGYTF. The CDR3 DNA is TGTGCCAGCAGCTTAGAGTCCGGGCCCGGGGGTGGCTACACCTTC.

The rearrangement uses TRBV7-8 and TRBJ2-5, with D hard to call. The germline V gene encodes CDR1 SGHVS and CDR2 FQNEAQ. The CDR3 contains 13 residues. The V gene lost 4 bases and the J gene lost 2 bases, with 8 bases spanning the gap. As DNA, the CDR3 is TGTGCCAGCAGCTCCAGGAAACAAGAGACCCAGTACTTC. Translated, it gives CASSSRKQETQYF.

This clonotype was detected a few times. The chain has TRBV28 and TRBJ2-1, with 9 bases lining up with TRBD1. CDR3 length equals 13 residues. The germline V gene has CDR1 MDHEN and CDR2 SYDVKM. The ends lost 6 bases at V and 5 bases at J; junction bases unmatched: 2. In DNA form, the CDR3 reads TGTGCCAGCAGGGGGACAGGGAACAATGAGCAGTTCTTC. Amino acid sequence: CASRGTGNNEQFF.

The chain carries TRBV4-1 and TRBJ2-1; unclear D gene. The CDR3 has 15 amino acids. Trimming pared 1 base from V and 0 bases from J, leaving 7 bases between. Germline CDR1 is MGHRA and CDR2 is YSYEKL. The CDR3 DNA sequence: TGCGCCAGCAGCCAAGTCCCCGGCTCCTACAATGAGCAGTTCTTC. The encoded protein is CASSQVPGSYNEQFF.

The CDR3 here is CASSLAQITGELFF. CDR3 DNA: TGTGCCAGCAGCTTAGCGCAGATCACCGGGGAGCTGTTTTTT. This chain uses TRBV7-2 with TRBJ2-2, with D uncertain. The CDR3 sequence is 14 residues long. Trimming shortened V by 0 bases and J by 4 bases, and 6 bases separated the two germline ends. Germline CDR1 is SGHTA and CDR2 is FQGNSA.

The chain links TRBV3-1 to TRBJ2-5, with D hard to call. V lost 1 base, J lost 5 bases, and 8 bases lay in between. Germline CDR1 and CDR2: LGHDT and YNNKEL (reference sequence). CDR3 size: 13 residues. CDR3 amino acids: CASSQVVGETQYF. The CDR3 DNA reads TGTGCCAGCAGCCAAGTCGTCGGGGAGACCCAGTACTTC.

The chain links TRBV28 to TRBJ2-7; 13 nucleotides match TRBD2. Germline values: CDR1 MDHEN, CDR2 SYDVKM. The V segment lost 4 bases and the J segment 4 bases; nucleotides outside the gene matches: 7. The CDR3 covers 16 residues. CDR3: CASSSGLAGIEYEQYF. CDR3 DNA sequence: TGTGCCAGCAGTTCGGGACTAGCGGGAATCGAGTACGAGCAGTACTTC.